This T cell receptor (beta chain) was documented in a study of shared clonotypes between healthy human individuals. Generated by immunoSEQ multiplex PCR, the TCRdb table keeps only in-frame clones and is missing some. Of fewer than 600,000 clones listed, roughly 80% were seen once; the top ten hold roughly 13%. Concerning this clone: One end of the junction does not line up with germline, which may come from a read error.

All of the donors resided in Nashville, Tennessee, and each was a Caucasian adult. The receptor was derived from a middle-aged woman in good health. Some clones in this sample may be carry-over from other donors' samples. The material sequenced was PBMCs.

The CDR3 DNA reads as TGCGCCAGCAGCCAGGATACAGTCAATCAGCCCCAGCATTTT. It is translated as CASSQDTVNQPQHF. The chain links TRBV5-4 to TRBJ1-5, with D unresolved. The CDR3 runs 14 residues. Germline CDR1 is SGHNT and CDR2 is YYREEE (reference sequence).